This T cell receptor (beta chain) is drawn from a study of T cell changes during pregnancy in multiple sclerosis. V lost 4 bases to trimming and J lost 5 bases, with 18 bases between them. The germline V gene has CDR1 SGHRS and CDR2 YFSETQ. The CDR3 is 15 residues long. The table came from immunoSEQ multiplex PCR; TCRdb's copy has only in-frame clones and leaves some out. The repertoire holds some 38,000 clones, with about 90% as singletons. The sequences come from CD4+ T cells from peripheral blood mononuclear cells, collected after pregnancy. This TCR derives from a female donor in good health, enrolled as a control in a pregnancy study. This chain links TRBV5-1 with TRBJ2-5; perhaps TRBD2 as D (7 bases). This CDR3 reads CASSESGGPSETQYF. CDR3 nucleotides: TGCGCCAGCAGCGAGTCGGGGGGCCCGTCCGAGACCCAGTACTTC.